Shown below are 22 T cell receptor beta chains from a single sample sequenced in a study of Graves' ophthalmopathy and Graves' hyperthyroidism. Amplification from RNA transcripts yielded the TCR beta CDR3 regions. The authors performed first-round RT-PCR with HTBI primers and then a second-round multiplex PCR. TCRdb used MiXCR to reprocess the multiplex PCR reads, holding one entry per CDR3 protein. The sample has about 550,000 distinct CDR3 sequences; about 40% are singletons. Sample: peripheral blood or thyroid tissue (not recorded which). The receptors here all came from an adult man with Graves' hyperthyroidism.

Remarks on this clonotype: Compared with germline, one end of the junction differs, possibly owing to a read error. The gene calls are TRBV25-1 and TRBJ1-2, with 8 nucleotides matching TRBD1. The CDR3 contains 14 residues. Germline loops: CDR1 MGHDK, CDR2 SYGVNS. CDR3 bases: TGCGCCAGCAGAGAAACCGGGACAGGACGTGGCTACACCTTC. Amino acids: CASRETGTGRGYTF.

This clonotype was counted only a few times. The chain combines TRBV2 with TRBJ1-1, with 7 bases that match TRBD1. Germline V CDR1 and CDR2: SNHLY, FYNNEI. The CDR3 is 22 residues long. The V segment lost 5 bases and the J segment 3 bases; nucleotides outside the gene matches: 30. The CDR3 nucleotides read TGTGCCAGCAGTTACGCGGTTGATTTCGTGGTAGAGGGGGCGCAGCGTGACACTGAAGCTTTCTTT. It encodes CASSYAVDFVVEGAQRDTEAFF. The whole variable domain, filled in from reference TRBV2 and TRBJ1-1, reads EPEVTQTPSHQVTQMGQEVILRCVPISNHLYFYWYRQILGQKVEFLVSFYNNEISEKSEIFDDQFSVERPDGSNFTLKIRSTKLEDSAMYFCASSYAVDFVVEGAQRDTEAFFGQGTRLTVV.

The chain recombines TRBV19 with TRBJ2-5; TRBD2 aligns across 14 bases. The CDR3 runs to 16 residues. Trimming at V came to 6 bases and at J to 4 bases, leaving 7 bases not matched to a gene. In germline, CDR1 is LNHDA, CDR2 SQIVND (reference sequence). This chain's CDR3 is CASSPTGTSGGETQYF. The CDR3, as DNA: TGTGCCAGTAGCCCGACCGGGACTAGCGGGGGAGAGACCCAGTACTTC. The whole variable domain, remainder taken from reference TRBV19 and TRBJ2-5, is DGGITQSPKYLFRKEGQNVTLSCEQNLNHDAMYWYRQDPGQGLRLIYYSQIVNDFQKGDIAEGYSVSREKKESFPLTVTSAQKNPTAFYLCASSPTGTSGGETQYFGPGTRLLVL.

The V call is TRBV27, the J call TRBJ1-5; 7 bases match TRBD1. Germline CDR1 reads MNHEY; CDR2 reads SMNVEV (reference sequence). Unmatched junction bases numbered 5, after V lost 5 bases and J lost 7 bases. This CDR3 has 13 residues. CDR3 nucleotides: TGTGCCAGCAGTCCAGGACAGGAACAGCCCCAGCATTTT. This codes for CASSPGQEQPQHF.

This clonotype was detected many times. At one end the junction does not follow the germline gene, possibly because of a read error. The rearrangement joins TRBV5-1 to TRBJ1-1; 10 positions agree with TRBD1. This CDR3 is 16 amino acids long. Germline V gene sequence: CDR1 SGHRS, CDR2 YFSETQ. DNA of the CDR3: TGTGCCAGCAGCAACCGGGACAGGGGTATGAACACTGAAGCTTTCTTT. Amino acids: CASSNRDRGMNTEAFF.

The table lists this clonotype with many counts. V and J are TRBV20-1 and TRBJ1-2, with 10 bases that match TRBD1. The CDR3 totals 13 residues. Germline CDR1 and CDR2: DFQATT and SNEGSKA (reference sequence). Trimming removed 5 bases from V and 2 bases from J; junction bases left unmatched: 2. CDR3 in amino acids: CSARQGANYGYTF. The CDR3 nucleotides are TGCAGTGCTCGACAGGGGGCGAACTATGGCTACACCTTC.

This chain connects TRBV7-2 to TRBJ2-2; D is perhaps TRBD1 (6 bases). CDR3 length: 14 amino acids. Germline CDR1 SGHTA, CDR2 FQGNSA. The V and J ends lost 5 bases and 4 bases respectively, with 11 bases between them. The CDR3 nucleotides read TGTGCCAGCAGCGTAGACAGGTTCACCGGGGAGCTGTTTTTT. This encodes CASSVDRFTGELFF.

This clonotype was observed many times. V and J are TRBV7-8 and TRBJ2-5; 15 bases match TRBD2. Germline loops: CDR1 SGHVS, CDR2 FQNEAQ. CDR3 size: 20 residues. V gave up 3 bases and J gave up 5 bases; unmatched junction bases: 16. The DNA for the CDR3 is TGTGCCAGCAGCTTGGATGGACTAGCGGGAGGGCCTCGATTGGGGGAGACCCAGTACTTC. Residues: CASSLDGLAGGPRLGETQYF.

The V gene is TRBV20-1, the J gene TRBJ2-3; 10 bases map to TRBD1. Looked up from germline, CDR1 is DFQATT and CDR2 is SNEGSKA (reference sequence). The V and J ends lost 3 bases and 3 bases, in that order; junction bases with no gene match: 3. The CDR3 has 14 residues. The CDR3 loop is CSASQDRGTDTQYF. As DNA, the CDR3 is TGCAGTGCTAGTCAGGACAGGGGGACAGATACGCAGTATTTT.

A note on this clonotype: One end of the junction varies from germline; a read error may be responsible. This chain joins TRBV7-2 and TRBJ2-7, with D perhaps given as TRBD1 or TRBD2 (5 bases each). Germline V gene lookup returns CDR1 SGHTA and CDR2 FQGNSA. This CDR3 has 12 amino acids. The CDR3 DNA reads TGTGCCAGCAGCCCCTGGGGGTCTGCTCATGACTTC. The encoded protein is CASSPWGSAHDF.

The DNA for the CDR3 is TGTGCCAGCAGCGTGGGGACAGGGGGACGGTCTGGCAATCAGCCCCAGCATTTT. Its protein product is CASSVGTGGRSGNQPQHF. The chain combines TRBV9 with TRBJ1-5; 11 nucleotides align to TRBD1. The J segment lost 2 bases and the V segment lost 2 bases, leaving 9 bases of the junction unmatched. The CDR3 runs 18 residues. Germline V gene sequence: CDR1 SGDLS, CDR2 YYNGEE.

This clonotype was counted ten times or more. The chain employs TRBV9 and TRBJ2-2; 13 nucleotides agree with TRBD2. Trimming cost V 4 bases and J 8 bases; bases outside gene matches: 5. This CDR3 is 15 amino acids long. Germline CDR1 SGDLS, CDR2 YYNGEE. CDR3 nucleotides: TGTGCCAGCAGCCCCGGACTAGCGGGAGCGGGGGAGCTGTTTTTT. Translation: CASSPGLAGAGELFF.

Details on this clonotype: Germline and junction disagree at one end, which may indicate a read error. The V and J genes are TRBV29-1 and TRBJ1-1, with TRBD1 identical over 11 bases. The length of the CDR3 is 13 residues. Germline CDR1 SQVTM, CDR2 ANQGSEA. The CDR3 protein is CAWSSWGQGVAFF. The CDR3 DNA reads TGTGCCTGGAGTTCGTGGGGACAGGGGGTGGCTTTCTTT. The entire variable domain, with the rest obtained from reference TRBV29-1 and TRBJ1-1, is as follows: SAVISQKPSRDICQRGTSLTIQCQVDSQVTMMFWYRQQPGQSLTLIATANQGSEATYESGFVIDKFPISRPNLTFSTLTVSNMSPEDSSIYLCAWSSWGQGVAFFGQGTRLTVV.

The chain combines TRBV7-8 with TRBJ2-3, with 9 bases identical to TRBD2. Germline assignment: CDR1 SGHVS and CDR2 FQNEAQ. After removal of 1 base from V and 6 bases from J, the junction contained 8 bases not matched to a gene. The CDR3 is made up of 16 amino acids. As DNA, the CDR3 is TGTGCCAGCAGCTTAGTGCGGGAGGGCCGAGGGGATACGCAGTATTTT. It is translated as CASSLVREGRGDTQYF. The entire variable domain, with the rest obtained from reference TRBV7-8 and TRBJ2-3, is as follows: GAGVSQSPRYKVAKRGQDVALRCDPISGHVSLFWYQQALGQGPEFLTYFQNEAQLDKSGLPSDRFFAERPEGSVSTLKIQRTQQEDSAVYLCASSLVREGRGDTQYFGPGTRLTVL.

V and J are TRBV7-2 and TRBJ1-1, with D possibly matching TRBD1 (6 bases). Germline V gene data show CDR1 as SGHTA and CDR2 as FQGNSA. The CDR3 length is 16 residues. Trimming shortened V by 2 bases and J by 3 bases, and 16 bases separated the two germline ends. CDR3 protein: CASSLSPRDTYTEAFF. CDR3 in DNA: TGTGCCAGCAGCTTATCTCCACGGGACACATACACTGAAGCTTTCTTT.

Concerning this clonotype: The junction departs from germline at one end; a sequencing error may be responsible. The rearrangement joins TRBV9 to TRBJ2-3; 8 positions match TRBD1. This CDR3 is 15 amino acids long. The germline V gene has CDR1 SGDLS and CDR2 YYNGEE. This chain's CDR3 is CASGVEDRGVDTQYF. CDR3 DNA sequence: TGTGCCAGCGGCGTAGAAGACAGGGGTGTTGATACGCAGTATTTT.

The rearrangement joins TRBV29-1 to TRBJ1-1; tentative D call: TRBD1 (6 bases). V dropped 7 bases and J dropped 7 bases, with 19 bases sitting between them. There are 13 residues in the CDR3. CDR1 SQVTM and CDR2 ANQGSEA come from the germline V gene. CDR3: CSGEQGGTIEAFF. The CDR3 bases are TGCAGCGGGGAACAGGGTGGAACAATTGAAGCTTTCTTT. The whole variable domain, filled in from reference TRBV29-1 and TRBJ1-1, reads SAVISQKPSRDICQRGTSLTIQCQVDSQVTMMFWYRQQPGQSLTLIATANQGSEATYESGFVIDKFPISRPNLTFSTLTVSNMSPEDSSIYLCSGEQGGTIEAFFGQGTRLTVV.

The genes are TRBV7-2 and TRBJ2-7; D gene unclear. The CDR3 spans 12 residues. The V end lost 3 bases, the J end lost 7 bases, and 10 bases lay between the germline ends. Looked up from germline, CDR1 is SGHTA and CDR2 is FQGNSA. The CDR3 loop reads CASSLGIGEQYF. CDR3 DNA sequence: TGTGCCAGCAGCTTGGGAATCGGGGAGCAGTACTTC.

This clonotype appeared a few times. In DNA form, the CDR3 reads TGTGCCAGCAGCCAGGGACACCACACTGAAGCTTTCTTT. This encodes CASSQGHHTEAFF. The chain combines TRBV7-6 with TRBJ1-1, with D possibly being TRBD1 (6 bases). CDR3 length equals 13 residues. Trimming shortened V by 5 bases and J by 3 bases, and 10 bases separated the two germline ends. The germline CDR1 and CDR2 sequences are SGHVS and FNYEAQ.

The chain carries TRBV9 and TRBJ2-6; 8 bases agree with TRBD1. Germline V gene data show CDR1 as SGDLS and CDR2 as YYNGEE. CDR3 length equals 18 residues. The V and J ends lost 4 bases and 3 bases, in that order; junction bases with no gene match: 12. CDR3 protein: CASSTPQGAMYGANVLTF. CDR3 sequence (DNA): TGTGCCAGCAGCACCCCCCAGGGGGCCATGTATGGGGCCAACGTCCTGACTTTC.

The chain couples TRBV24-1 to TRBJ1-3; tentatively, D is TRBD1 (6 bases). In germline, CDR1 is KGHDR, CDR2 SFDVKD. This CDR3 is 14 amino acids long. The ends were cut back, 4 bases at V and 7 bases at J, with 13 bases in the middle. The CDR3 protein is CATSDAGTKNTIYF. CDR3 sequence (DNA): TGTGCCACCAGTGACGCCGGGACAAAGAACACCATATATTTT.

This clonotype has only a few counts. This CDR3 reads CASSLLRNEKLFF. Written as DNA, the CDR3 is TGTGCCAGCAGTTTACTGAGGAATGAAAAACTGTTTTTT. The chain recombines TRBV27 with TRBJ1-4; no reliable D call. Germline CDR1 MNHEY, CDR2 SMNVEV (reference sequence). The CDR3 contains 13 residues. Trimming stripped 2 bases from V and 5 bases from J, with 6 bases between.